This T cell receptor beta chain came from a study of OX40 agonist ivuxolimab in advanced cancers. Whole-study context: A mean age of around 60 years, range roughly 23 to 79, was recorded, and around 85% were male. Partial responses were seen in three patients, one with hepatocellular carcinoma and two with cutaneous melanoma.

The CDR3 spans 14 residues. V dropped 0 bases and J dropped 5; count of bases not matched to a gene: 1. Per the germline V gene, CDR1 is MNHEY and CDR2 is SVGAGI. Method: immunoSEQ multiplex PCR; TCRdb's copy keeps in-frame clones and lacks some. The repertoire holds roughly 58,000 clones, with roughly nine tenths as singletons. The V gene is TRBV6-5, the J gene TRBJ1-5; 7 nucleotides line up with TRBD1. This receptor was obtained from an adult with an advanced solid tumor such as melanoma, head and neck, liver or kidney cancer. The sample consisted of CD4+ or CD8+ T cells sorted from blood, taken in a trial of the OX40 agonist ivuxolimab. The chain's CDR3 is CASSYSTGDQPQHF. The CDR3 DNA follows: TGTGCCAGCAGTTACTCTACAGGGGATCAGCCCCAGCATTTT.